Below, 16 T cell receptor beta chains from the same sample are listed, as sequenced in a study of T cell changes during pregnancy in multiple sclerosis. Measured with immunoSEQ multiplex PCR; TCRdb has only the in-frame clones, and not every one. Among around 38,000 clones listed, under 95% were seen once. The input for sequencing was CD8+ T cells from peripheral blood mononuclear cells, taken in the third trimester of pregnancy. These receptors were taken from a female donor with multiple sclerosis, enrolled in a pregnancy study.

CDR3 residues: CASSLTGITDTQYF. The DNA of the CDR3 is TGTGCCAGCAGCTTAACCGGGATTACAGATACGCAGTATTTT. V usage is TRBV7-2 and J usage is TRBJ2-3; possibly TRBD2 for D (5 bases). V shed 2 bases and J shed 3 bases, with 9 bases lying between them. The CDR3 sequence is 14 residues long. CDR1 is SGHTA and CDR2 is FQGNSA in the germline V gene.

The chain links TRBV7-9 to TRBJ2-3, with D perhaps TRBD1 (5 bases). Germline CDR1 reads SEHNR; CDR2 reads FQNEAQ (reference sequence). V lost 5 bases to trimming and J lost 4 bases, with 16 bases between them. CDR3 size: 15 residues. The DNA for the CDR3 is TGTGCCAGCAGCGGTAAGCTGGGGCCAGCAGATACGCAGTATTTT. It translates to CASSGKLGPADTQYF.

J is TRBJ1-3 and V is TRBV7-9, with 7 bases identical to TRBD1. The CDR3 is 14 residues long. Trimming took 8 bases from V and 0 from J; bases not matched to a gene: 4. Germline V gene data show CDR1 as SEHNR and CDR2 as FQNEAQ (reference sequence). This chain's CDR3 is CASETGSSGNTIYF. The CDR3 DNA is TGTGCCAGCGAGACAGGGAGCTCTGGAAACACCATATATTTT.

The J gene is TRBJ2-3, the V gene TRBV6-4, with a tentative D call TRBD2 (5 bases). The germline V gene has CDR1 MRHNA and CDR2 SNTAGT. The CDR3 loop spans 14 amino acids. V was pared by 3 bases and J by 4 bases, with 11 bases between. CDR3 sequence reads: CASSESLGADTQYF. DNA of the CDR3: TGTGCCAGCAGTGAAAGTTTGGGAGCAGATACGCAGTATTTT.

The CDR3 nucleotides read TGTGCCAGCAGTCCGGACCGAGTACTAGACGAGCAGTACTTC. Amino acids: CASSPDRVLDEQYF. The chain couples TRBV28 to TRBJ2-7, with TRBD2 as a possible D gene (5 bases). Germline values: CDR1 MDHEN, CDR2 SYDVKM. CDR3 length: 14 residues. V lost 5 bases to trimming and J lost 5 bases, with 16 bases between them.

The chain is built from TRBV28 and TRBJ2-1; TRBD1 aligns across 7 bases. J lost 8 bases, V lost 5 bases, and 6 bases had no gene match. The germline V gene encodes CDR1 MDHEN and CDR2 SYDVKM. The CDR3 has 13 amino acids. The CDR3 protein is CASSETGSDEQFF. CDR3 coding DNA: TGTGCCAGCAGTGAGACAGGGTCGGATGAGCAGTTCTTC.

The chain recombines TRBV9 with TRBJ1-3; D perhaps matches TRBD1 (5 bases). The CDR3 length is 15 residues. Germline V gene lookup returns CDR1 SGDLS and CDR2 YYNGEE. Trimming removed 4 bases from V and 0 bases from J, with 11 bases in between. CDR3 sequence: CASSHNTGSGNTIYF. The CDR3 nucleotides are TGTGCCAGCAGCCATAATACAGGCTCTGGAAACACCATATATTTT.

The chain employs TRBV28 and TRBJ1-2, with TRBD1 matching 9 bases. The germline gives CDR1 MDHEN, CDR2 SYDVKM. The CDR3 has 13 amino acids. V was pared by 8 bases and J by 5 bases, with 6 bases of the junction left unmatched. The CDR3 sequence is CASETGGEYGYTF. The CDR3 DNA reads TGTGCCAGCGAAACAGGGGGCGAATATGGCTACACCTTC.

This clone was detected once. The chain uses TRBV7-9 and TRBJ1-3, with D possibly TRBD1 on 5 matching bases. CDR1 is SEHNR, CDR2 FQNEAQ, per germline (reference sequence). V was trimmed by 3 bases and J by 8 bases, leaving 26 bases between them. The CDR3 totals 18 residues. CDR3 coding DNA: TGTGCCAGCAGCTTGGGTGTGGAATTTGACAGCCTAGGCGACACCATATATTTT. Protein: CASSLGVEFDSLGDTIYF.

A note on this clone: The junction shows a germline mismatch at one end, possibly a read error. V usage is TRBV7-7 and J usage is TRBJ2-2; 10 bases map to TRBD2. Germline V gene data show CDR1 as SSHAT and CDR2 as FNYEAQ (reference sequence). The CDR3 length is 16 residues. The CDR3 is CASSLSLAGATGELFF. CDR3 sequence (DNA): TGTGCTAGCAGCTTAAGTCTAGCGGGAGCGACCGGGGAGCTGTTTTTT.

V gene TRBV7-9 combines with J gene TRBJ1-2, with a possible D match to TRBD1 (5 bases). CDR1 and CDR2 from the germline V gene are SEHNR and FQNEAQ (reference sequence). This CDR3 spans 18 amino acids. V was shortened by 2 bases and J by 5 bases, with 24 bases between the two germline ends. CDR3 in amino acids: CASSLFSGRTQNTYGYTF. Written as DNA, the CDR3 is TGTGCCAGCAGCTTATTTTCTGGGAGGACACAGAACACGTATGGCTACACCTTC.

This clone was picked up one time. CDR3 in amino acids: CASSVFSGSRETQYF. As DNA, the CDR3 is TGTGCCAGCAGCGTATTCTCCGGGAGTAGAGAGACCCAGTACTTC. The chain employs TRBV9 and TRBJ2-5; TRBD2 might be the D (6 bases). The germline V and J ends were trimmed by 1 base and 4 bases, with 14 bases remaining between them. CDR1 SGDLS and CDR2 YYNGEE come from the germline V gene. The CDR3 has 15 amino acids.

The count of this clone is one. J is TRBJ2-2 and V is TRBV9, with D unresolved. Germline V lookup: CDR1 SGDLS, CDR2 YYNGEE. This CDR3 comprises 12 residues. Trimming stripped 0 bases from V and 8 bases from J, with 5 bases between. The CDR3 loop is CASSVVQGELFF. Here the CDR3 DNA reads TGTGCCAGCAGCGTAGTTCAAGGGGAGCTGTTTTTT.

This clone was recorded once. The chain links TRBV30 to TRBJ1-3; D remains unclear. From germline, CDR1 is GTSNPN and CDR2 SVGIG (reference sequence). V was trimmed by 3 bases and J by 0 bases, leaving 3 bases between them. This CDR3 has 12 amino acids. The CDR3 region is CAWRHSGNTIYF. CDR3 bases: TGTGCCTGGAGACACTCTGGAAACACCATATATTTT.

V gene TRBV13 combines with J gene TRBJ2-7; 13 bases match TRBD2. CDR1 and CDR2 from the germline V gene are PRHDT and FYEKMQ (reference sequence). There are 16 residues in the CDR3. After removal of 5 bases from V and 2 bases from J, the junction contained 6 bases not matched to a gene. The DNA of the CDR3 is TGTGCCAGCAGCCGGACTAGCGGGGGCTTCACCTACGAGCAGTACTTC. Its protein is CASSRTSGGFTYEQYF. Full variable domain (rest looked up from reference TRBV13 and TRBJ2-7): AAGVIQSPRHLIKEKRETATLKCYPIPRHDTVYWYQQGPGQDPQFLISFYEKMQSDKGSIPDRFSAQQFSDYHSELNMSSLELGDSALYFCASSRTSGGFTYEQYFGPGTRLTVT.

This clone was recorded only once. The chain carries TRBV19 and TRBJ2-5; D uncertain. V shed 6 bases and J shed 5 bases, with 19 bases lying between them. The CDR3 has 15 amino acids. Germline V CDR1 and CDR2: LNHDA, SQIVND (reference sequence). As DNA, the CDR3 is TGTGCCAGTAGGGGTTTGCCGGAGTCGAGGGAGACCCAGTACTTC. Translating it yields CASRGLPESRETQYF. The full variable domain, its missing parts supplied by reference TRBV19 and TRBJ2-5, is DGGITQSPKYLFRKEGQNVTLSCEQNLNHDAMYWYRQDPGQGLRLIYYSQIVNDFQKGDIAEGYSVSREKKESFPLTVTSAQKNPTAFYLCASRGLPESRETQYFGPGTRLLVL.